Following are 18 T cell receptor beta chains from one sample sequenced in a study of T cell repertoires in cytomegalovirus infection. TCRdb ran MiXCR on the reads and lists one entry per CDR3 protein. The sample lists 170,000 or so distinct CDR3 sequences, about 15% seen once, with approximately 26% in the top ten. Sample: CD8+ T cells from PBMCs. Source of these receptors: a human donor in good health (CMV status not recorded). Some clones in this sample may be carry-over from other donors' samples.

The chain recombines TRBV7-3 with TRBJ2-3; maybe TRBD2 (5 bases). Germline V gene data show CDR1 as SGHTA and CDR2 as FQGTGA. The V and J ends lost 5 bases and 5 bases respectively, with 14 bases between them. This CDR3 region has 14 residues. The CDR3 is CASSRAEGLDTQYF. In DNA form, the CDR3 reads TGTGCCAGCAGCCGAGCGGAAGGACTAGATACGCAGTATTTT.

V usage is TRBV7-2 and J usage is TRBJ1-2; possibly TRBD1 for D (5 bases). Trimming shortened V by 6 bases and J by 4 bases, and 15 bases separated the two germline ends. Germline V CDR1 and CDR2: SGHTA, FQGNSA. The CDR3 contains 14 residues. DNA for the CDR3: TGTGCCAGCAGTCCCGGGGCAACGGGCTATGGCTACACCTTC. This codes for CASSPGATGYGYTF.

This clonotype turned up a few times. The chain joins TRBV4-2 to TRBJ2-2; D is perhaps TRBD2 (5 bases). The germline CDR1 and CDR2 sequences are LGHNA and YNFKEQ. This CDR3 region has 15 residues. V lost 0 bases to trimming and J lost 4 bases, with 9 bases between them. DNA of the CDR3: TGTGCCAGCAGCCAAGAGGGAGAGCCCACCGGGGAGCTGTTTTTT. It encodes CASSQEGEPTGELFF.

This clonotype appeared a few times. The gene calls are TRBV12-3 or TRBV12-4 and TRBJ2-1; 9 bases align to TRBD1. V trimming: 6 bases; J trimming: 6 bases; junction bases outside the gene matches: 3. The CDR3 spans 13 residues. The CDR3: CASSQTGGNEQFF. The CDR3 DNA reads as TGTGCCAGCAGCCAGACAGGGGGCAATGAGCAGTTCTTC.

The J gene is TRBJ2-1, the V gene TRBV6-2 or TRBV6-3, with 9 nucleotides matching TRBD2. V shed 0 bases, J shed 4 bases, and the junction held 4 bases outside the gene matches. The CDR3 is 16 amino acids. Germline CDR1 and CDR2: MNHEY and SVGEGT. The CDR3: CASSYSRSGGYNEQFF. CDR3 coding DNA: TGTGCCAGCAGTTACTCGAGGAGCGGGGGGTACAATGAGCAGTTCTTC.

The chain links TRBV4-3 to TRBJ2-4, with D possibly called TRBD1 or TRBD2 (5 bases each). This CDR3 is built from 21 residues. Per germline, CDR1 LGHNA and CDR2 YSLEER. Trimming removed 0 bases from V and 0 bases from J, with 24 bases in between. The CDR3 here is CASSQESRSAGSFRAKNIQYF. As DNA, the CDR3 is TGCGCCAGCAGCCAAGAAAGTAGGAGCGCAGGGAGTTTTCGAGCCAAAAACATTCAGTACTTC.

This clonotype has only a few counts. The chain uses TRBV11-2 and TRBJ1-3; no definite D call. The germline CDR1 and CDR2 sequences are SGHAT and FQNNGV. V gave up 5 bases and J gave up 2 bases, with 16 bases separating them. CDR3 length equals 16 residues. The DNA for the CDR3 is TGTGCCAGCAGCCCGAAAAGATACAGTCCTGGAAACACCATATATTTT. Translation: CASSPKRYSPGNTIYF.

This clonotype was seen a handful of times. The V call is TRBV20-1, the J call TRBJ1-2; D is undetermined. The CDR3 length is 14 residues. Between the trimmed V and J ends, which lost 0 bases and 3 bases, there was a span of 11 bases. CDR1 and CDR2 from the germline V gene are DFQATT and SNEGSKA (reference sequence). CDR3 sequence: CSARDPEDHYGYTF. CDR3 sequence (DNA): TGCAGTGCTAGAGATCCGGAGGATCACTATGGCTACACCTTC.

The chain combines TRBV6-2 or TRBV6-3 with TRBJ2-5; 7 bases align to TRBD2. CDR1 and CDR2 (germline): MNHEY, SVGEGT. J lost 2 bases, V lost 6 bases, and 6 bases had no gene match. The CDR3 is 14 amino acids. The CDR3 DNA reads TGTGCCAGCAGGTGGAGCGGGGCACAAGAGACCCAGTACTTC. Its translation is CASRWSGAQETQYF.

The chain has TRBV12-3 or TRBV12-4 and TRBJ2-5; no reliable D call. The CDR3 length is 12 residues. The V end was cut by 5 bases, the J end by 5 bases, with 9 bases between. The CDR3: CASSPLAETQYF. The CDR3 DNA is TGTGCCAGCAGTCCCCTGGCGGAGACCCAGTACTTC.

In its sample, this clonotype was seen many times. The chain carries TRBV7-2 and TRBJ2-5; possible D gene TRBD1, 5 bases. The CDR3 totals 15 residues. V lost 1 base and J 1 base, leaving 10 bases between the germline ends. Germline V gene lookup returns CDR1 SGHTA and CDR2 FQGNSA. The CDR3 nucleotides read TGTGCCAGCAGCTTAGGCAGGGCTCCCCAAGAGACCCAGTACTTC. Translating gives CASSLGRAPQETQYF.

This clonotype was counted between two and nine times. The chain combines TRBV4-1 with TRBJ1-1; 7 nucleotides line up with TRBD1. J gave up 7 bases and V 2 bases, and 7 bases lay outside the gene matches. The CDR3 loop spans 14 amino acids. CDR1 MGHRA and CDR2 YSYEKL come from the germline V gene. The CDR3 DNA reads TGCGCCAGCAGCCAACCAGGGGGAAGTGATGAAGCTTTCTTT. Protein product: CASSQPGGSDEAFF.

This chain joins TRBV28 and TRBJ2-7, with TRBD1 matching over 9 bases. The length of the CDR3 is 13 residues. Trimming cost V 6 bases and J 5 bases; bases outside gene matches: 5. The germline V gene encodes CDR1 MDHEN and CDR2 SYDVKM. CDR3 loop: CASRQQGAHEQYF. The CDR3 coding sequence is TGTGCCAGCAGGCAACAGGGGGCCCACGAGCAGTACTTC.

There are a few counts of this clonotype. The V gene is TRBV7-9, the J gene TRBJ1-1; 8 positions match TRBD1. Losses at the gene ends were 1 base for V and 1 base for J; bases not matched to a gene: 8. The CDR3 runs 17 residues. Germline lookup yields CDR1 SEHNR and CDR2 FQNEAQ (reference sequence). The CDR3: CASSLGTGSGKNTEAFF. Here the CDR3 DNA reads TGTGCCAGCAGCTTAGGGACAGGGTCGGGGAAGAACACTGAAGCTTTCTTT.

The V and J genes are TRBV6-2 or TRBV6-3 and TRBJ2-1; 7 bases are a match to TRBD2. Germline lookup yields CDR1 MNHEY and CDR2 SVGEGT. J lost 3 bases, V lost 6 bases, and 8 bases had no gene match. CDR3 length: 15 residues. CDR3 amino acids: CASSLTSPDYNEQFF. CDR3 nucleotide sequence: TGTGCCAGCAGCCTGACTAGCCCCGACTACAATGAGCAGTTCTTC.

The chain couples TRBV28 to TRBJ2-1, with 11 positions matching TRBD1. Germline V gene sequence: CDR1 MDHEN, CDR2 SYDVKM. V dropped 5 bases and J dropped 6; count of bases not matched to a gene: 6. CDR3 length: 15 amino acids. Here the CDR3 reads CASSVRDRGVNEQFF. In nucleotides, the CDR3 is TGTGCCAGCAGTGTCCGGGACAGGGGGGTCAATGAGCAGTTCTTC. The whole variable domain, filled in from reference TRBV28 and TRBJ2-1, reads DVKVTQSSRYLVKRTGEKVFLECVQDMDHENMFWYRQDPGLGLRLIYFSYDVKMKEKGDIPEGYSVSREKKERFSLILESASTNQTSMYLCASSVRDRGVNEQFFGPGTRLTVL.

This clonotype showed up just a few times. The rearrangement uses TRBV12-3 or TRBV12-4 and TRBJ2-7, with D tentatively TRBD1 or TRBD2 (6 bases each). V was pared by 7 bases and J by 7 bases, with 17 bases between. The CDR3 consists of 13 residues. CDR3 sequence: CASTLGGGREQYF. CDR3 nucleotides: TGTGCCAGCACCTTGGGGGGCGGTCGGGAGCAGTACTTC.

This sequence joins TRBV5-1 and TRBJ1-1; D unresolved. Looked up from germline, CDR1 is SGHRS and CDR2 is YFSETQ. Trimming took off 1 base at V and 1 base at J, with 11 bases between the two ends. This CDR3 has 15 amino acids. Written as DNA, the CDR3 is TGCGCCAGCAGCTTGAGAGGGCAGAAGAACACTGAAGCTTTCTTT. It translates to CASSLRGQKNTEAFF.